The rows below give T cell receptor beta chains drawn from one sample of a study of memory CD4+ T cells and cytomegalovirus serostatus. Data came from immunoSEQ multiplex PCR; TCRdb stores just in-frame clones and leaves some out. The sample carries around 25,000 clones, 70% to 80% recorded once. Sequencing was performed on memory CD4+ T cells from blood. Every receptor here comes from an adult in good health and CMV-seronegative. Both conserved end residues are part of each CDR3. The order of the fields is clone size, V gene, D gene, J gene, CDR3 DNA, CDR3 protein. The D gene is left open where the match is weak. Clone size is given for some rows only: seen once, a few or many times, or a class if the clone is expanded.

>NA|TRBV6-6|NA|TRBJ1-3
TGTGCCAGCAGCCGGACAGACAACTCTGGAAACACCATATATTTT
CASSRTDNSGNTIYF
>once|TRBV6-1|NA|TRBJ1-2
TGTGCCAGCAGTGAAGATGGGGCCTATGGCTACACCTTC
CASSEDGAYGYTF
>NA|TRBV6-6|NA|TRBJ2-5
TGTGCCAGCAGACGCCAGGGGACTCGGGAGACCCAGTACTTC
CASRRQGTRETQYF
>NA|TRBV9|NA|TRBJ1-2
TGTGCCAGCAGCCCACAGGTCTCGATGTATTCCCAATGGGGCTACACCTTC
CASSPQVSMYSQWGYTF
>few|TRBV5-6|NA|TRBJ1-1
TGTGCCAGCGGACTGGGGGTGGGGGCGAACACTGAAGCTTTCTTT
CASGLGVGANTEAFF
>NA|TRBV14|TRBD1|TRBJ2-7
TGTGCCAGCAGCCACACCGGGACAGGCTATCTGAGAGCCTACGAGCAGTACTTC
CASSHTGTGYLRAYEQYF
>NA|TRBV11-3|TRBD2|TRBJ2-7
TGTGCCAGCAGCCCCGGACTAGCGGGGGAGGTGCAGTACTTC
CASSPGLAGEVQYF
>NA|TRBV10-1|NA|TRBJ2-4
TGCGCCAGCAGTGAGGGGCCACCCGACAAAAACATTCAGTACTTC
CASSEGPPDKNIQYF
>NA|TRBV5-1|NA|TRBJ2-3
TGCGCCAGCAGCTTGACGGGAGATACGCAGTATTTT
CASSLTGDTQYF
>NA|TRBV5-1|TRBD1|TRBJ1-2
TGCGCCAGCAGCCTACGGGACAGCTATGGCTACACCTTC
CASSLRDSYGYTF
>NA|TRBV7-2|NA|TRBJ2-1
TGTGCCAGCAGCTTAGTTCTGAGCTACTCCTACAATGAGCAGTTCTTC
CASSLVLSYSYNEQFF
>NA|TRBV5-1|NA|TRBJ2-3
TGCGCCAGCAGCCTTGGTTATGGAATTGGAACAGATACGCAGTATTTT
CASSLGYGIGTDTQYF
>NA|TRBV19|NA|TRBJ1-5
TGTGCCAGTAGAAAGGGATCTCAGCCCCAGCATTTT
CASRKGSQPQHF
>NA|TRBV2|NA|TRBJ2-1
TGTGCCAGCATCTCGGTAACCTACAATGAGCAGTTCTTC
CASISVTYNEQFF
>NA|TRBV6-5|NA|TRBJ2-3
TGTGCCAGCAGTTACTCGAAGGGCACAGATACGCAGTATTTT
CASSYSKGTDTQYF
>NA|TRBV6-4|NA|TRBJ2-6
TGTGCCAGCAGCCCGTTCTCCGGGGCCAACGTCCTGACTTTC
CASSPFSGANVLTF
>few|TRBV5-5|TRBD1|TRBJ2-2
TGTGCCAGCATAACAGGGGTTGGGGAGCTGTTTTTT
CASITGVGELFF
>NA|TRBV5-4|NA|TRBJ2-7
TGTGCCAGCAGCTCCGGGACATACGTCGACGAGCAGTACTTC
CASSSGTYVDEQYF
>once|TRBV10-2|NA|TRBJ1-5
TGCGCCAGCAGGGGGTCAGGAGGCAATCAGCCCCAGCATTTT
CASRGSGGNQPQHF
>NA|TRBV7-2|NA|TRBJ2-3
TGTGCCAGCAGCTTAGACCGGGCGTCAGATACGCAGTATTTT
CASSLDRASDTQYF
>NA|TRBV18|NA|TRBJ2-7
TGTGCCAGCTCAAACAGGGATACTGCTCAGTCCGAGCAGTACTTC
CASSNRDTAQSEQYF
>NA|TRBV21-1|NA|TRBJ1-2
TGTGCCAGCAGCAAAGGGGACAGTAACTATGGCTACACCTTC
CASSKGDSNYGYTF
>NA|TRBV4-3|NA|TRBJ1-5
TGCGCCAGCAGCCTTAACAAGGATCAGCCCCAGCATTTT
CASSLNKDQPQHF
>NA|TRBV14|TRBD1|TRBJ1-2
TGTGCCAGCAGCGACAGGGGATCCTATGGCTACACCTTC
CASSDRGSYGYTF
>NA|TRBV11-2|NA|TRBJ2-3
TGTGCCAGCAGTCCGACGGGGAGGACAATGGGGACAGATACGCAGTATTTT
CASSPTGRTMGTDTQYF
>NA|TRBV5-1|NA|TRBJ2-5
TGCGCCAGCAGCTTGGTCTTACAAGAGACCCAGTACTTC
CASSLVLQETQYF